This is a list of T cell receptor beta chains from one sample in a study of CD8 T cells in Susac syndrome. TCRdb called the immunoSEQ multiplex PCR reads again in MiXCR, with one record for every CDR3 protein. Among about 110,000 distinct CDR3 sequences listed, roughly 95% were seen once. The material sequenced was CD8+ T cells from PBMCs. The receptors were sampled from a human donor with Susac syndrome. Both conserved end residues are part of each CDR3. A D gene is named only where the DNA matches it firmly. Some rows mark clone size as missing; the rest say once, few, many or name a class of expanded clone.

TRBV3-1	14	TRBJ1-6	.	.	CASTDRSRNSPLHF	TGTGCCAGCACTGACAGGTCGCGCAATTCACCCCTCCACTTT
TRBV25-1	11	TRBJ2-7	.	.	CASTHGDEQYF	TGTGCCAGCACCCACGGAGACGAGCAGTACTTC
TRBV4-1	17	TRBJ2-5	.	.	CASSQGPLVAEQETQYF	TGCGCCAGCAGCCAAGGTCCGTTGGTAGCGGAACAAGAGACCCAGTACTTC
TRBV7-9	15	TRBJ2-7	.	.	CASSLADLGSYEQYF	TGTGCCAGCAGCTTAGCCGATCTGGGGTCCTACGAGCAGTACTTC
TRBV9	14	TRBJ2-3	.	.	CASSVGWGTDTQYF	TGTGCCAGCAGCGTAGGATGGGGAACAGATACGCAGTATTTT
TRBV20-1	14	TRBJ2-3	TRBD2	.	CSARKTSGTDTQYF	TGCAGTGCTAGAAAGACTAGCGGCACAGATACGCAGTATTTT
TRBV5-6	16	TRBJ1-5	.	.	CASSPWVGRQNQPQHF	TGTGCCAGCAGCCCGTGGGTGGGACGGCAGAATCAGCCCCAGCATTTT
TRBV7-9	14	TRBJ1-2	.	.	CASSLEDRNYGYTF	TGTGCCAGCAGCTTAGAAGACAGAAACTATGGCTACACCTTC
TRBV13	13	TRBJ2-5	.	.	CASSSYIQETQYF	TGTGCCAGCAGCTCCTACATCCAAGAGACCCAGTACTTC
TRBV6-6	11	TRBJ2-1	.	.	CASEGGYEQFF	TGTGCCAGCGAGGGGGGGTATGAGCAGTTCTTC
TRBV7-9	12	TRBJ2-2	.	.	CAVLDWSGELFF	TGTGCCGTTCTAGACTGGTCCGGGGAGCTGTTTTTT
TRBV7-8	16	TRBJ2-7	TRBD1	.	CASSLGGDRRVQEQYF	TGTGCCAGCAGCTTAGGGGGGGACAGGCGAGTTCAAGAGCAGTACTTC
TRBV13	14	TRBJ2-1	TRBD1	.	CASSLGQGVNEQFF	TGTGCCAGCAGCTTAGGCCAGGGGGTAAATGAGCAGTTCTTC
TRBV13	14	TRBJ1-2	.	once	CASSPLGDPLGYTF	TGTGCCAGCAGCCCTCTGGGTGATCCCTTAGGCTACACCTTC
TRBV20-1	13	TRBJ2-3	.	once	CSATDFRTDTQYF	TGCAGTGCTACGGACTTCCGCACAGATACGCAGTATTTT
TRBV5-6	14	TRBJ1-1	.	once	CASGTRIVNTEAFF	TGTGCCAGCGGAACGCGGATTGTGAACACTGAAGCTTTCTTT